The 30 T cell receptor beta chains below all came from one sample that was sequenced in a study of T cell repertoires in cytomegalovirus infection. TCRdb reanalysed the reads using MiXCR and keeps one entry per CDR3 protein. Among some 300,000 distinct CDR3 sequences listed, about an eighth were seen once. The specimen sequenced was PBMCs. These receptors came from a human donor in good health (CMV status not recorded). Some clones in this sample may be carry-over from other donors' samples.

V gene TRBV10-3 combines with J gene TRBJ1-1; D may be TRBD1 (5 bases). V dropped 3 bases and J dropped 5 bases, with 16 bases sitting between them. The CDR3 extends over 15 amino acids. Germline assignment: CDR1 ENHRY and CDR2 SYGVKD. CDR3 sequence: CAISDATAQRTEAFF. In nucleotides, the CDR3 is TGTGCCATCAGTGACGCGACAGCACAGAGGACTGAAGCTTTCTTT.

This CDR3 reads CASSSRGQGKSYGYTF. Written as DNA, the CDR3 is TGTGCCAGCTCATCGCGAGGGCAGGGGAAATCCTATGGCTACACCTTC. The chain employs TRBV2 and TRBJ1-2; tentatively, D is TRBD1 (6 bases). Between the trimmed V and J ends, which lost 8 bases and 4 bases, there was a span of 23 bases. The CDR3 extends over 16 amino acids. The V gene's germline CDR1 is SNHLY and CDR2 FYNNEI. The variable domain in full, with the rest retrieved from reference TRBV2 and TRBJ1-2, is EPEVTQTPSHQVTQMGQEVILRCVPISNHLYFYWYRQILGQKVEFLVSFYNNEISEKSEIFDDQFSVERPDGSNFTLKIRSTKLEDSAMYFCASSSRGQGKSYGYTFGSGTRLTVV.

This sequence joins TRBV14 and TRBJ1-3; unclear D gene. The CDR3 is made up of 17 amino acids. The V gene's germline CDR1 is SGHDN and CDR2 FVKESK. V shed 4 bases and J shed 4 bases, with 20 bases lying between them. The CDR3 protein is CASSRSGEVRAGNTIYF. DNA for the CDR3: TGTGCCAGCAGCCGATCCGGTGAGGTTAGAGCCGGAAACACCATATATTTT.

This clonotype was counted between two and nine times. The V call is TRBV5-4, the J call TRBJ1-5; a weak D match, TRBD1 (5 bases). Between the trimmed V and J ends, which lost 7 bases and 0 bases, there was a span of 26 bases. The CDR3 length is 19 residues. Germline V gene lookup returns CDR1 SGHNT and CDR2 YYREEE (reference sequence). The CDR3 is CASDLGGGRPAGSNQPQHF. DNA of the CDR3: TGTGCCAGCGATCTGGGGGGGGGACGCCCGGCGGGTAGCAATCAGCCCCAGCATTTT. The full variable domain, its missing parts supplied by reference TRBV5-4 and TRBJ1-5, is ETGVTQSPTHLIKTRGQQVTLRCSSQSGHNTVSWYQQALGQGPQFIFQYYREEENGRGNFPPRFSGLQFPNYSSELNVNALELDDSALYLCASDLGGGRPAGSNQPQHFGDGTRLSIL.

This chain joins TRBV29-1 and TRBJ2-4; no definite D call. Germline loops: CDR1 SQVTM, CDR2 ANQGSEA. The CDR3 has 10 residues. V was cut by 4 bases and J by 10 bases, with 8 bases left in between. The CDR3 here is CSVGEAIQYF. The CDR3 DNA follows: TGCAGCGTTGGAGAGGCAATTCAGTACTTC.

Ten or more counts support this clonotype. The chain joins TRBV7-2 to TRBJ1-2; no reliable D call. The CDR3 consists of 17 residues. CDR1 is SGHTA, CDR2 FQGNSA, per germline. With 5 bases removed from V and 8 bases from J, the gap between germline ends came to 27 bases. CDR3 sequence: CASSPVAAYQPIVGYTF. The CDR3, as DNA: TGTGCCAGCAGCCCCGTCGCAGCGTACCAACCTATCGTCGGCTACACCTTC.

The sample holds many counts of this clonotype. V is TRBV25-1 and J is TRBJ2-3; D remains ambiguous. This CDR3 has 13 amino acids. Germline V CDR1 and CDR2: MGHDK, SYGVNS. V dropped 1 base and J dropped 2 bases, with 4 bases sitting between them. The chain's CDR3 is CASSEWYTDTQYF. The CDR3 coding sequence is TGTGCCAGCAGTGAATGGTACACAGATACGCAGTATTTT.

This clonotype was observed many times. The chain uses TRBV7-2 and TRBJ2-7; TRBD2 matches 10 bases. The CDR3 spans 19 residues. CDR1 and CDR2 (germline): SGHTA, FQGNSA. V lost 6 bases, J lost 0 bases, and 17 bases stayed unmatched. The CDR3 loop reads CASSLEASGRGGPSYEQYF. The CDR3 bases are TGTGCCAGCAGTCTCGAGGCTAGCGGGAGAGGAGGGCCCTCCTACGAGCAGTACTTC.

At least ten counts were recorded for this clonotype. V usage is TRBV20-1 and J usage is TRBJ1-4; no reliable D call. Trimming cost V 3 bases and J 4 bases, with 12 bases left between them. Germline values: CDR1 DFQATT, CDR2 SNEGSKA (reference sequence). The CDR3 is 14 residues long. CDR3 protein: CSARNPKGNEKLFF. In DNA form, the CDR3 reads TGCAGTGCTAGGAACCCTAAGGGTAATGAAAAACTGTTTTTT.

This clonotype came up many times. The chain recombines TRBV7-6 with TRBJ2-3; D is possibly TRBD1 (6 bases). Germline CDR1 and CDR2: SGHVS and FNYEAQ. The V end was cut by 1 base, the J end by 0 bases, with 14 bases between. The CDR3 length is 17 residues. The CDR3 loop is CASSLVPGQTSTDTQYF. In nucleotides, the CDR3 is TGTGCCAGCAGCTTAGTCCCTGGACAGACTAGCACAGATACGCAGTATTTT.

This clonotype was picked up many times. The chain employs TRBV11-2 and TRBJ2-1, with D perhaps TRBD1 or TRBD2 (5 bases each). The CDR3 runs to 13 residues. Deletions cut 5 bases from V and 6 bases from J, with 11 bases between. Germline assignment: CDR1 SGHAT and CDR2 FQNNGV. In DNA form, the CDR3 reads TGTGCCAGCAGCCCGGGACCTATCAATGAGCAGTTCTTC. Residues: CASSPGPINEQFF.

The rearrangement links TRBV20-1 to TRBJ1-1, with TRBD1 matching 7 bases. The CDR3 runs 13 residues. The trim removed 2 bases at V and 4 bases at J, leaving 4 bases unmatched. The germline V gene encodes CDR1 DFQATT and CDR2 SNEGSKA (reference sequence). The CDR3 DNA reads as TGCAGTGCTAGACGTGGGACAGCCACTGAAGCTTTCTTT. Its protein product is CSARRGTATEAFF.

This clonotype was found many times. The chain has TRBV6-4 and TRBJ2-6, with 10 bases lining up with TRBD1. Per the germline V gene, CDR1 is MRHNA and CDR2 is SNTAGT. V was pared by 4 bases and J by 0 bases, with 3 bases of the junction left unmatched. This CDR3 region has 17 residues. CDR3 loop: CASSGGTGVSGANVLTF. The CDR3 coding sequence is TGTGCCAGCAGTGGGGGGACAGGGGTCTCTGGGGCCAACGTCCTGACTTTC.

A note on this clonotype: Its ends do not fully match the called genes, so a read error is possible. CDR3 loop: CDTSDGPNTEAFF. CDR3 coding DNA: TGTGACACCAGTGACGGGCCGAACACTGAAGCTTTCTTT. This chain links TRBV24-1 with TRBJ1-1, with D unresolved. The V gene's germline CDR1 is KGHDR and CDR2 SFDVKD. CDR3 length: 13 amino acids.

This clonotype has ten or more counts. The chain joins TRBV7-2 to TRBJ2-5; D is tentatively TRBD1 or TRBD2 (5 bases each). Deletions cut 5 bases from V and 2 bases from J, with 12 bases between. Germline CDR1 and CDR2: SGHTA and FQGNSA. The CDR3 contains 14 residues. The CDR3 region has the DNA TGTGCCAGCAGCAATCGGGGCAAACAAGAGACCCAGTACTTC. Protein: CASSNRGKQETQYF.

The rearrangement links TRBV6-6 to TRBJ1-1; TRBD1 matches at 7 bases. This CDR3 contains 15 residues. The germline V gene has CDR1 MNHNY and CDR2 SVGAGI (reference sequence). V was pared by 7 bases and J by 2 bases, with 10 bases of the junction left unmatched. The CDR3 DNA reads as TGTGCCAGCAAAATCGACGGGACAGTAAACACTGAAGCTTTCTTT. Amino acid sequence: CASKIDGTVNTEAFF.

V is TRBV19 and J is TRBJ2-2, with 8 bases that match TRBD2. The CDR3 sequence is 15 residues long. Trimming at V came to 9 bases and at J to 7 bases, leaving 13 bases not matched to a gene. Germline CDR1 LNHDA, CDR2 SQIVND (reference sequence). The CDR3 region is CASQPTGLAVGELFF. For the CDR3, the DNA is TGTGCCAGCCAACCCACCGGACTAGCTGTCGGGGAGCTGTTTTTT. Drawing the rest from reference TRBV19 and TRBJ2-2, the complete variable domain is DGGITQSPKYLFRKEGQNVTLSCEQNLNHDAMYWYRQDPGQGLRLIYYSQIVNDFQKGDIAEGYSVSREKKESFPLTVTSAQKNPTAFYLCASQPTGLAVGELFFGEGSRLTVL.

This clonotype was seen at least ten times. CDR3 residues: CASGTDRDRVYPTIGYTF. The CDR3 DNA reads as TGTGCTAGTGGTACGGATCGGGACAGGGTTTATCCGACTATCGGCTACACCTTC. The chain uses TRBV12-5 and TRBJ1-2, with TRBD1 matching over 9 bases. With 5 bases clipped from V and 8 bases from J, the junction kept 21 bases outside the gene matches. Germline V lookup: CDR1 LGHNT, CDR2 FRNRAP. The CDR3 is 18 amino acids.

This clonotype occurred many times. The chain has TRBV6-1 and TRBJ1-6; TRBD1 matches at 7 bases. The CDR3 has 17 residues. Germline CDR1 MNHNS, CDR2 SASEGT. Germline trimming cut 6 bases from V and 2 bases from J; bases unmatched to any gene: 10. CDR3 residues: CASRRGLQTPYNSPLHF. The DNA of the CDR3 is TGTGCCAGCAGAAGGGGGCTCCAAACGCCCTATAATTCACCCCTCCACTTT.

The chain recombines TRBV20-1 with TRBJ1-1, with 11 nucleotides matching TRBD1. Looked up from germline, CDR1 is DFQATT and CDR2 is SNEGSKA (reference sequence). The CDR3 totals 17 residues. Losses at the gene ends were 0 bases for V and 5 bases for J; bases not matched to a gene: 11. The CDR3 nucleotides read TGCAGTGCTAGAGATCCTGGACAGGGGGCGTATCGGACTGAAGCTTTCTTT. Translated: CSARDPGQGAYRTEAFF.

CDR3 sequence (DNA): TGTGCCAGCAGCCTATGGGACACCTTC. It specifies CASSLWDTF. This rearrangement joins TRBV7-4 to TRBJ1-2; D gene ambiguous. The CDR3 covers 9 residues. Germline V gene data show CDR1 as SGHVT and CDR2 as SQSDAQ. The V end was cut by 5 bases, the J end by 12 bases, with 7 bases between. Together with reference TRBV7-4 and TRBJ1-2, the CDR3 gives the full variable domain: GAGVSQSPRYKVAKRGRDVALRCDSISGHVTLYWYRQTLGQGSEVLTYSQSDAQRDKSGRPSGRFSAERPERSVSTLKIQRTEQGDSAVYLCASSLWDTFGSGTRLTVV.

The V call is TRBV9, the J call TRBJ1-2; D call uncertain. The length of the CDR3 is 16 residues. The V gene's germline CDR1 is SGDLS and CDR2 YYNGEE. Trimming cost V 0 bases and J 6 bases, with 18 bases left between them. The CDR3 DNA reads TGTGCCAGCAGCGTAGCCTCGGCCGGGCTAAGCCATGGCTACACCTTC. Its protein product is CASSVASAGLSHGYTF. The full variable domain, completed using reference TRBV9 and TRBJ1-2, is DSGVTQTPKHLITATGQRVTLRCSPRSGDLSVYWYQQSLDQGLQFLIQYYNGEERAKGNILERFSAQQFPDLHSELNLSSLELGDSALYFCASSVASAGLSHGYTFGSGTRLTVV.

This clonotype was recorded many times. The rearrangement joins TRBV7-2 to TRBJ1-5; D unclear. V shed 5 bases and J shed 6 bases, with 17 bases lying between them. The CDR3 is made up of 15 amino acids. CDR1 is SGHTA, CDR2 FQGNSA, per germline. This chain's CDR3 is CASSLRAPRGQPQHF. In nucleotides, the CDR3 is TGTGCCAGCAGCCTTAGGGCTCCTCGGGGTCAGCCCCAGCATTTT. Using reference TRBV7-2 and TRBJ1-5 for the parts outside the CDR3, the full variable domain is GAGVSQSPSNKVTEKGKDVELRCDPISGHTALYWYRQSLGQGLEFLIYFQGNSAPDKSGLPSDRFSAERTGGSVSTLTIQRTQQEDSAVYLCASSLRAPRGQPQHFGDGTRLSIL.

The rearrangement links TRBV4-1 to TRBJ2-5; 9 bases match TRBD2. CDR1 MGHRA and CDR2 YSYEKL come from the germline V gene. CDR3 length: 17 residues. V lost 0 bases, J lost 0 bases, and 5 bases stayed unmatched. CDR3 sequence: CASSQDVAGANQETQYF. DNA of the CDR3: TGCGCCAGCAGCCAAGACGTAGCGGGGGCTAACCAAGAGACCCAGTACTTC.

This clonotype was seen repeatedly, ten times or more. The chain combines TRBV28 with TRBJ2-2; D call uncertain. In germline, CDR1 is MDHEN, CDR2 SYDVKM. Deletions cut 8 bases from V and 9 bases from J, with 7 bases between. CDR3 length equals 10 residues. In DNA form, the CDR3 reads TGTGCCAGCGGGTCCAGGGAGCTGTTTTTT. Residues: CASGSRELFF.

This chain joins TRBV20-1 and TRBJ2-5; D is unclear. Looked up from germline, CDR1 is DFQATT and CDR2 is SNEGSKA (reference sequence). V lost 2 bases and J lost 2, with 3 bases in between. The CDR3 has 11 amino acids. The CDR3 loop is CSARQQETQYF. CDR3 nucleotide sequence: TGCAGTGCTAGACAGCAAGAGACCCAGTACTTC.

At least ten counts were recorded for this clonotype. The CDR3 is CASSFRGRETQYF. CDR3 DNA: TGTGCCAGCAGCTTCAGGGGGCGAGAGACCCAGTACTTC. V usage is TRBV7-2 and J usage is TRBJ2-5, with 8 bases matching TRBD1. The CDR3 totals 13 residues. The ends lost 3 bases at V and 4 bases at J; junction bases unmatched: 1. Germline values: CDR1 SGHTA, CDR2 FQGNSA.

At least ten counts were recorded for this clonotype. The chain carries TRBV7-2 and TRBJ2-2; weak D call: TRBD1 (6 bases). The V end was cut by 6 bases, the J end by 0 bases, with 23 bases between. The CDR3 has 19 residues. Germline V gene sequence: CDR1 SGHTA, CDR2 FQGNSA. CDR3 in amino acids: CASSLLAQTGGTNTGELFF. DNA of the CDR3: TGTGCCAGCAGTCTCCTCGCCCAGACAGGAGGCACGAACACCGGGGAGCTGTTTTTT. Complete variable domain (other parts from reference TRBV7-2 and TRBJ2-2): GAGVSQSPSNKVTEKGKDVELRCDPISGHTALYWYRQSLGQGLEFLIYFQGNSAPDKSGLPSDRFSAERTGGSVSTLTIQRTQQEDSAVYLCASSLLAQTGGTNTGELFFGEGSRLTVL.

This clonotype has just a few counts. This chain uses TRBV6-2 or TRBV6-3 with TRBJ1-5; D uncertain. The V end lost 6 bases, the J end lost 7 bases, and 13 bases lay between the germline ends. Germline lookup yields CDR1 MNHEY and CDR2 SVGEGT. The CDR3 extends over 13 amino acids. The DNA for the CDR3 is TGTGCCAGCAGCTCCGCGCCGCAGCAGCCCCAGCATTTT. Translating it yields CASSSAPQQPQHF.

The chain combines TRBV4-3 with TRBJ2-3, with D possibly TRBD2 on 6 matching bases. Trimming cost V 1 base and J 0 bases, with 8 bases left between them. The CDR3 length is 15 residues. Germline CDR1 and CDR2: LGHNA and YSLEER. CDR3 region: CASSQAGVSTDTQYF. CDR3 in DNA: TGCGCCAGCAGCCAAGCGGGAGTGAGCACAGATACGCAGTATTTT.